The next 7 T cell receptor beta chains were all read from a single sample in a study of post-analysis software for immune sequencing data. Study outcomes and limitations: A few TRBV segments (TRBV5-6, TRBV5-1 and TRBV20-1 among them) occurred more frequently in patients than in controls.

These TCRs are of unknown antigen specificity. Unique molecular identifiers tagged the TCR beta cDNA libraries. In TCRdb, the PCR reads were re-called with MiXCR into one record per CDR3 protein. The repertoire holds approximately 660,000 distinct CDR3 sequences, with 55% to 60% as singletons. Sequencing was carried out using blood. The receptors come from a girl aged 2 to 9 with multiple sclerosis.

The V call is TRBV9, the J call TRBJ2-1; D uncertain. Between the trimmed V and J ends, which lost 0 bases and 12 bases, there was a span of 13 bases. Germline CDR1 reads SGDLS; CDR2 reads YYNGEE. The CDR3 sequence is 13 residues long. The CDR3 bases are TGTGCCAGCAGCGTAGCCCCGGCTTTAGGGCAGTTCTTC. Translated, it gives CASSVAPALGQFF.

V usage is TRBV20-1 and J usage is TRBJ2-1; maybe TRBD1 (6 bases). This CDR3 has 12 amino acids. The germline gives CDR1 DFQATT, CDR2 SNEGSKA (reference sequence). Trimming took 3 bases from V and 6 from J, leaving 9 bases between them. The DNA of the CDR3 is TGCAGTGCTAGCCAGGGGCCCAATGAGCAGTTCTTC. This gives the protein CSASQGPNEQFF.

This clonotype was seen only a few times. This chain links TRBV29-1 with TRBJ2-5; D gene ambiguous. V was cut by 0 bases and J by 5 bases, with 13 bases left in between. The CDR3 is made up of 14 amino acids. Germline V gives CDR1 SQVTM, CDR2 ANQGSEA. The DNA of the CDR3 is TGCAGCGTTGAAGATATAAGGGATTGGGAGACCCAGTACTTC. Encoded protein: CSVEDIRDWETQYF.

The chain carries TRBV6-2 or TRBV6-3 and TRBJ2-3; 7 nucleotides agree with TRBD2. J lost 2 bases, V lost 5 bases, and 10 bases had no gene match. CDR1 MNHEY and CDR2 SVGEGT come from the germline V gene. This CDR3 has 16 amino acids. The CDR3 loop reads CASSPSGALFTDTQYF. Here the CDR3 DNA reads TGTGCCAGCAGTCCGAGCGGGGCATTGTTCACAGATACGCAGTATTTT.

The rearrangement joins TRBV29-1 to TRBJ2-1; D possibly uses TRBD1 or TRBD2 (6 bases each). V lost 6 bases and J lost 5, with 14 bases in between. The CDR3 consists of 13 residues. CDR1 and CDR2 from the germline V gene are SQVTM and ANQGSEA. The chain's CDR3 is CSVRGGQDNEQFF. The CDR3 region has the DNA TGCAGCGTAAGAGGGGGGCAGGACAATGAGCAGTTCTTC.

V usage is TRBV5-1 and J usage is TRBJ2-3; no reliable D call. CDR1 and CDR2 (germline): SGHRS, YFSETQ. Trimming pared 3 bases from V and 6 bases from J, leaving 14 bases between. This CDR3 has 14 residues. The CDR3 sequence: CASSSGPAPDTQYF. Here the CDR3 DNA reads TGCGCCAGCAGCTCCGGTCCTGCCCCCGATACGCAGTATTTT.

The rearrangement links TRBV12-3 or TRBV12-4 to TRBJ2-7, with D perhaps TRBD1 (6 bases). This CDR3 has 15 amino acids. V lost 5 bases and J lost 5, with 19 bases in between. CDR3 sequence (DNA): TGTGCCAGCAGTCGTCACAGGGCCCCAAGAAACGAGCAGTACTTC. This encodes CASSRHRAPRNEQYF.